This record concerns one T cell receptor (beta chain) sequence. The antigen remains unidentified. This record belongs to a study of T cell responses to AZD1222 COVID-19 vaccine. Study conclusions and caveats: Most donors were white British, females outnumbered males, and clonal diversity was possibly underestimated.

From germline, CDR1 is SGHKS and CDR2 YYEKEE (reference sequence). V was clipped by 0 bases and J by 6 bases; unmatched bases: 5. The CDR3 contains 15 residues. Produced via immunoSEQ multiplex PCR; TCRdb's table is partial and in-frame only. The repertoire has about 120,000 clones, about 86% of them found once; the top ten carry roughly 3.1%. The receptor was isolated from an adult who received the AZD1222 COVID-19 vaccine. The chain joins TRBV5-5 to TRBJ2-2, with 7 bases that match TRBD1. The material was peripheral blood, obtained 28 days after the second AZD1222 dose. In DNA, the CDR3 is TGTGCCAGCAGCTTGGGACAGGGAAGTCCCGGGGAGCTGTTTTTT. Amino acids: CASSLGQGSPGELFF.